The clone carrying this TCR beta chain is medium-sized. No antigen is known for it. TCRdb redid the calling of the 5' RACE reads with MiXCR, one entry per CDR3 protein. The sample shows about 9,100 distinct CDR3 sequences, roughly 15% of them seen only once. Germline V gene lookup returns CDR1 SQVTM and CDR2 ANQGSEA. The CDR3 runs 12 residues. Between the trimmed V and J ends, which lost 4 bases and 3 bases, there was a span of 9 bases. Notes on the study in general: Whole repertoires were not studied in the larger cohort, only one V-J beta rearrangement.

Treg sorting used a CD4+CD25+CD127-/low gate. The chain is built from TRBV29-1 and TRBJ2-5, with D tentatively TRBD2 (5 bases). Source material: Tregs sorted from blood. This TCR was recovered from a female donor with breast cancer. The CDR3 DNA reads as TGCAGCGTTGGGAGGCTGGAAGAGACCCAGTACTTC. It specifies CSVGRLEETQYF.